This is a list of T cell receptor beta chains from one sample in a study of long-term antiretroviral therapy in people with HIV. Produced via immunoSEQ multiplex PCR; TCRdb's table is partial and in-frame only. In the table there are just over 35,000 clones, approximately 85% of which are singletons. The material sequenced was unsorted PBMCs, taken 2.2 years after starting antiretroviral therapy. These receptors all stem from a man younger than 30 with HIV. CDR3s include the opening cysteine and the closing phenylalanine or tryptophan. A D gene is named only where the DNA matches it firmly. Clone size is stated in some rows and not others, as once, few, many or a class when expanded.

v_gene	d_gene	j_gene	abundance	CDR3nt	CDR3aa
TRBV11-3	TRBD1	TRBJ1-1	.	TGTGCCAGCAGCGCTGCCCAGGGGGCGATCGGAAAAGCTTTCTTT	CASSAAQGAIGKAFF
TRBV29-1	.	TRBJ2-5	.	TGCAGCGCGGGACCGCTTAACCAAGAGACCCAGTACTTC	CSAGPLNQETQYF
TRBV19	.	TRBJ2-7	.	TGTGCCACCGGGCAGGGACATCCGTACGAGCAGTACTTC	CATGQGHPYEQYF
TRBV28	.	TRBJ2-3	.	TGTGCCAGCAGTTCCTACAGGGTTCCAGATACGCAGTATTTT	CASSSYRVPDTQYF
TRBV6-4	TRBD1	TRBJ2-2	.	TGTGCCAGCAGTGACGGACAGGGGGCCGGGGAGCTGTTTTTT	CASSDGQGAGELFF
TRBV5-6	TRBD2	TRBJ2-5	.	TGTGCCAGCAGCAACCTGCGGGGGGACCTCCGAGAGACCCAGTACTTC	CASSNLRGDLRETQYF
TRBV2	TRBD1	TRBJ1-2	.	TGTGCCAGCAACCGGGACAGCAACTATGGCTACACCTTC	CASNRDSNYGYTF
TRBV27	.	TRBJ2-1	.	TGTGCCAGCAGCGGACCCAGCTCCTACAATGAGCAGTTCTTC	CASSGPSSYNEQFF
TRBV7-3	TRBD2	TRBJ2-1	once	TGTGCCAGCAGCTTAAGTGGCGGGAGTAAGTTCTTC	CASSLSGGSKFF
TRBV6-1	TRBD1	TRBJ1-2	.	TGTGCCAGCAGTGTTGAGGCAGGGGGCTATGGCTACACCTTC	CASSVEAGGYGYTF